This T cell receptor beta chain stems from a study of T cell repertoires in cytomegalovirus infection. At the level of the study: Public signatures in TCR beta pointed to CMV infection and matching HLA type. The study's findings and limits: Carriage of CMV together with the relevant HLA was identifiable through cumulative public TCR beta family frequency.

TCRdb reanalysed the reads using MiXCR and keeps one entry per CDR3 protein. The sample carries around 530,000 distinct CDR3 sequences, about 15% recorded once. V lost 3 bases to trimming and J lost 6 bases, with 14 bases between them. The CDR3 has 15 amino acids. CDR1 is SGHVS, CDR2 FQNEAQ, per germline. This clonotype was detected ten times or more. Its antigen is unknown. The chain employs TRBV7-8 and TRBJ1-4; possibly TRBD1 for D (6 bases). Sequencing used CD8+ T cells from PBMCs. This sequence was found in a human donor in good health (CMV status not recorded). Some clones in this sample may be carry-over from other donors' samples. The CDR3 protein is CASSFTGTPDEKLFF. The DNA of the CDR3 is TGTGCCAGCAGCTTTACCGGGACACCGGATGAAAAACTGTTTTTT.